The 25 T cell receptor beta chains below were found in one sample sequenced in a study of cytomegalovirus exposure and HLA in healthy donors. TCRdb's table, derived via immunoSEQ multiplex PCR, lists solely in-frame clones and lacks some. The sample carries 200,000 or so clones, approximately 87% recorded once. Sequenced input: PBMCs. These TCRs come from a woman between 18 and 29 years old in good health and CMV-seronegative.

The V and J genes are TRBV7-2 and TRBJ2-1; no reliable D call. This CDR3 is 11 amino acids long. V lost 5 bases and J 5 bases, leaving 4 bases between the germline ends. Germline V gives CDR1 SGHTA, CDR2 FQGNSA. The CDR3 sequence is CASSLHNEQFF. The CDR3 coding sequence is TGTGCCAGCAGCCTACACAATGAGCAGTTCTTC. Variable domain in full (rest from reference TRBV7-2 and TRBJ2-1): GAGVSQSPSNKVTEKGKDVELRCDPISGHTALYWYRQSLGQGLEFLIYFQGNSAPDKSGLPSDRFSAERTGGSVSTLTIQRTQQEDSAVYLCASSLHNEQFFGPGTRLTVL.

The chain combines TRBV15 with TRBJ1-2; D gene uncertain. Deletions cut 0 bases from V and 4 bases from J, with 6 bases between. Germline-derived CDR1 and CDR2 are LNHNV and YYDKDF (reference sequence). The CDR3 consists of 13 residues. In DNA form, the CDR3 reads TGTGCCACCAGCAGAGATGGTGGCTATGGCTACACCTTC. Amino acid sequence: CATSRDGGYGYTF.

The J gene is TRBJ2-7, the V gene TRBV6-1; D uncertain. V was cut by 8 bases and J by 2 bases, with 13 bases left in between. Germline lookup yields CDR1 MNHNS and CDR2 SASEGT. CDR3 length: 13 residues. The CDR3 spells CASLGPLTYEQYF. The CDR3 coding sequence is TGTGCCAGCCTAGGGCCCCTCACCTACGAGCAGTACTTC.

This clone was seen a handful of times. The chain carries TRBV28 and TRBJ2-7, with TRBD2 identical over 10 bases. CDR1 and CDR2 (germline): MDHEN, SYDVKM. CDR3 size: 13 residues. After removal of 8 bases from V and 0 bases from J, the junction contained 1 base not matched to a gene. Here the CDR3 reads CASGLAASYEQYF. CDR3 bases: TGTGCCAGCGGACTAGCGGCCTCCTACGAGCAGTACTTC.

The chain combines TRBV5-3 with TRBJ1-1, with D uncertain. TRBV5-3 is labeled an ORF, and its function is uncertain. Deletions cut 1 base from V and 1 base from J, with 17 bases between. CDR3 length: 17 amino acids. The CDR3 loop reads CARSLSPTTKPNTEAFF. Here the CDR3 DNA reads TGTGCCAGAAGCTTGAGTCCCACAACTAAACCGAACACTGAAGCTTTCTTT.

This clone was detected only once. The chain couples TRBV5-1 to TRBJ1-2, with TRBD1 matching 8 bases. The CDR3 has 14 residues. The V segment lost 4 bases and the J segment 3 bases; nucleotides outside the gene matches: 5. The germline V gene encodes CDR1 SGHRS and CDR2 YFSETQ. The CDR3 here is CASSLKTGDYGYTF. Here the CDR3 DNA reads TGCGCCAGCAGCCTTAAGACAGGGGACTATGGCTACACCTTC.

The chain is built from TRBV6-1 and TRBJ2-7, with 7 bases matching TRBD2. The CDR3 has 15 amino acids. Germline trimming cut 2 bases from V and 0 bases from J; bases unmatched to any gene: 4. Germline V gene sequence: CDR1 MNHNS, CDR2 SASEGT. The CDR3 DNA reads TGTGCCAGCAGTGAAAGGCGGGGGTACTCCTACGAGCAGTACTTC. Protein sequence: CASSERRGYSYEQYF.

CDR3 sequence (DNA): TGTGCCAGCAGCTCGAGCTCCTACGAGCAGTACTTC. Residues: CASSSSSYEQYF. The V call is TRBV11-2, the J call TRBJ2-7; D gene ambiguous. Trimming took off 4 bases at V and 0 bases at J, with 4 bases between the two ends. Germline values: CDR1 SGHAT, CDR2 FQNNGV. CDR3 length: 12 residues.

This clone was detected once. The chain is built from TRBV9 and TRBJ2-2; TRBD1 agrees at 7 bases. Per the germline V gene, CDR1 is SGDLS and CDR2 is YYNGEE. This CDR3 region has 14 residues. The V segment lost 4 bases and the J segment 4 bases; nucleotides outside the gene matches: 4. The CDR3 here is CASSTDRATGELFF. The CDR3 nucleotides are TGTGCCAGCAGCACCGACAGGGCCACCGGGGAGCTGTTTTTT. Looking up the rest from reference TRBV9 and TRBJ2-2 gives the full variable domain: DSGVTQTPKHLITATGQRVTLRCSPRSGDLSVYWYQQSLDQGLQFLIQYYNGEERAKGNILERFSAQQFPDLHSELNLSSLELGDSALYFCASSTDRATGELFFGEGSRLTVL.

This clone was seen a few times. V usage is TRBV27 and J usage is TRBJ1-2, with a tentative D call TRBD1 (6 bases). The CDR3 loop spans 15 amino acids. CDR1 MNHEY and CDR2 SMNVEV come from the germline V gene (reference sequence). Trimming removed 6 bases from V and 4 bases from J, with 18 bases in between. DNA for the CDR3: TGTGCCAGCAGCCTCGGGACACTACCTATCTATGGCTACACCTTC. This translates into CASSLGTLPIYGYTF.

With regard to this clone: Other DNA sequences from this sample encode an identical CDR3 as well. The CDR3 loop reads CASSPGDQPQHF. The CDR3 DNA is TGTGCCAGCAGCCCGGGGGATCAGCCCCAGCATTTT. The chain combines TRBV7-9 with TRBJ1-5; tentative D call: TRBD1 (5 bases). The CDR3 is 12 amino acids. V was pared by 5 bases and J by 5 bases, with 7 bases between. Germline assignment: CDR1 SEHNR and CDR2 FQNEAQ (reference sequence).

This sequence joins TRBV6-1 and TRBJ1-4, with TRBD1 matching 10 bases. CDR3 length: 15 residues. With 4 bases clipped from V and 8 bases from J, the junction kept 7 bases outside the gene matches. Germline-derived CDR1 and CDR2 are MNHNS and SASEGT. CDR3 coding DNA: TGTGCCAGCAGTGTAGAGGACAGGGGGAACGAAAAACTGTTTTTT. It encodes CASSVEDRGNEKLFF.

The chain uses TRBV10-3 and TRBJ1-5, with TRBD1 identical over 9 bases. This CDR3 is built from 16 residues. V lost 5 bases to trimming and J lost 7 bases; unmatched junction nucleotides: 12. Germline V gene data show CDR1 as ENHRY and CDR2 as SYGVKD. The chain's CDR3 is CAISTGQGSLGQPQHF. CDR3 coding DNA: TGTGCCATCAGTACGGGACAGGGATCATTGGGACAGCCCCAGCATTTT.

This clone turned up a few times. V usage is TRBV9 and J usage is TRBJ1-2, with 9 positions matching TRBD1. Germline loops: CDR1 SGDLS, CDR2 YYNGEE. V lost 3 bases and J lost 2; bases outside the gene matches: 2. The CDR3 loop spans 14 amino acids. The CDR3 bases are TGTGCCAGCAGCGGGGGGACAGGGAACTATGGCTACACCTTC. Its protein product is CASSGGTGNYGYTF.

V gene TRBV29-1 combines with J gene TRBJ2-7; 9 bases line up with TRBD1. The junction had 11 bases not matched to a gene; V was cut back by 2 bases and J by 6 bases. This CDR3 comprises 15 residues. The germline V gene has CDR1 SQVTM and CDR2 ANQGSEA. In DNA, the CDR3 is TGCAGCGTTGAATTTGGGGGAGACAGGGGGACCGAGCAGTACTTC. It translates to CSVEFGGDRGTEQYF.

The CDR3 here is CAGDRGANTEAFF. The CDR3 DNA reads as TGTGCCGGGGACAGGGGAGCAAACACTGAAGCTTTCTTT. The chain employs TRBV30 and TRBJ1-1; TRBD1 matches at 10 bases. Germline trimming cut 8 bases from V and 2 bases from J; bases unmatched to any gene: 5. The CDR3 covers 13 residues. The germline gives CDR1 GTSNPN, CDR2 SVGIG (reference sequence).

This clone was seen more than once but under ten times. The V gene is TRBV5-1, the J gene TRBJ2-3; D remains ambiguous. The CDR3 consists of 14 residues. V lost 1 base and J 3 bases, leaving 9 bases between the germline ends. In germline, CDR1 is SGHRS, CDR2 YFSETQ. The CDR3 coding sequence is TGCGCCAGCAGCTTGCGGTCGGAGACAGATACGCAGTATTTT. It yields the protein CASSLRSETDTQYF.

The chain couples TRBV6-5 to TRBJ1-1; 8 nucleotides match TRBD1. CDR3 size: 12 residues. Looked up from germline, CDR1 is MNHEY and CDR2 is SVGAGI. With 6 bases clipped from V and 8 bases from J, the junction kept 5 bases outside the gene matches. CDR3 region: CASSRTGREAFF. For the CDR3, the DNA is TGTGCCAGCAGCAGGACAGGGCGCGAAGCTTTCTTT.

V is TRBV7-2 and J is TRBJ1-1, with a weak D call TRBD1 (5 bases). Trimming took off 2 bases at V and 6 bases at J, with 16 bases between the two ends. Germline CDR1 SGHTA, CDR2 FQGNSA. The CDR3 covers 15 residues. CDR3: CASSLREGIVAEAFF. Written as DNA, the CDR3 is TGTGCCAGCAGCTTAAGGGAGGGGATCGTGGCTGAAGCTTTCTTT.

The chain has TRBV2 and TRBJ2-3; 9 positions agree with TRBD2. The CDR3 runs 14 residues. The trim removed 5 bases at V and 2 bases at J, leaving 2 bases unmatched. Looked up from germline, CDR1 is SNHLY and CDR2 is FYNNEI. The CDR3: CASSLAGITDTQYF. Here the CDR3 DNA reads TGTGCCAGCAGTCTAGCGGGGATCACAGATACGCAGTATTTT.

The V gene is TRBV6-4, the J gene TRBJ2-3, with 8 bases aligning to TRBD2. V gave up 0 bases and J gave up 6 bases; unmatched junction bases: 5. In germline, CDR1 is MRHNA, CDR2 SNTAGT. The length of the CDR3 is 15 residues. CDR3 nucleotides: TGTGCCAGCAGTGACTCGGCGGGAGGTGAGGATACGCAGTATTTT. Its translation is CASSDSAGGEDTQYF.

CDR3: CASSQEVGSNYGYTF. CDR3 nucleotides: TGTGCCAGCAGCCAAGAAGTTGGGAGCAACTATGGCTACACCTTC. This rearrangement joins TRBV9 to TRBJ1-2; the D is unclear. The V end lost 4 bases, the J end lost 2 bases, and 15 bases lay between the germline ends. The CDR3 consists of 15 residues. Germline CDR1 SGDLS, CDR2 YYNGEE.

This chain joins TRBV27 and TRBJ2-2; weak D call: TRBD2 (6 bases). Germline V CDR1 and CDR2: MNHEY, SMNVEV (reference sequence). Between the trimmed V and J ends, which lost 5 bases and 3 bases, there was a span of 16 bases. This CDR3 contains 16 residues. The CDR3 sequence is CASSQTPRDYTGELFF. In DNA form, the CDR3 reads TGTGCCAGCAGTCAGACCCCCAGGGACTACACCGGGGAGCTGTTTTTT.

The J gene is TRBJ1-2, the V gene TRBV28; D unresolved. Germline V gene sequence: CDR1 MDHEN, CDR2 SYDVKM. The CDR3 has 13 residues. With 6 bases removed from V and 8 bases from J, the gap between germline ends came to 16 bases. Written as DNA, the CDR3 is TGTGCCAGCAGGCCTACATCCAGCTCCGGCTACACCTTC. This sequence encodes CASRPTSSSGYTF.

This clone was picked up a small number of times. The chain has TRBV6-1 and TRBJ1-2; the match to TRBD1 covers 7 bases. In germline, CDR1 is MNHNS, CDR2 SASEGT. V dropped 5 bases and J dropped 6; count of bases not matched to a gene: 9. The length of the CDR3 is 14 residues. DNA of the CDR3: TGTGCCAGCAGTCCACAGGGGCAGGGAGATGGCTACACCTTC. Translating it yields CASSPQGQGDGYTF.